This T cell receptor (beta chain) was sequenced for a study of cytotoxic CD8 clonotypes in ibrutinib-treated CLL. Broader study findings: Baseline levels were approached again at progression, after clonality had risen at ibrutinib response. There were few public clonotypes, and on treatment they contracted or stayed stable.

A word on this clone: Its antigen is currently unknown.

Data came from immunoSEQ multiplex PCR; TCRdb stores just in-frame clones and leaves some out. Of around 150,000 clones in the sample, 80% were seen once. The CDR3 spans 14 residues. Germline V gene data show CDR1 as MNHEY and CDR2 as SVGAGI. J gave up 5 bases and V 6 bases, and 6 bases lay outside the gene matches. The J gene is TRBJ2-7, the V gene TRBV6-5; TRBD2 matches 11 bases. This sequence was found in a human donor with chronic lymphocytic leukemia. Here the sequenced sample was PBMCs, taken after 36 months of ibrutinib treatment. DNA for the CDR3: TGTGCCAGCAGGAGAACTAGCGGGAGCCACGAGCAGTACTTC. Translation gives CASRRTSGSHEQYF.